These T cell receptor beta chains were read from a single sample in a study of OX40 agonist ivuxolimab in advanced cancers. Some clones are missing from TCRdb's copy, which holds only in-frame ones; the method was immunoSEQ multiplex PCR. The repertoire includes some 74,000 clones, about nine tenths of them detected once, and around 7% sits in the top ten. The sample here was CD4+ or CD8+ T cells sorted from blood, taken in a trial of the OX40 agonist ivuxolimab. These TCRs come from an adult with an advanced solid tumor such as melanoma, head and neck, liver or kidney cancer. Each CDR3 is given with its conserved first and last residue. The D gene is left open where the match is weak. Size tells how often a clone was seen (once, few, many) or the class of an expanded clone, and some rows leave it out.

clone_size d_call j_call v_call cdr3_nt cdr3_aa
NA NA TRBJ2-6 TRBV11-3 TGTGCCAGCAGCCCGTCTGCGGGGGCCAACGTCCTGACTTTC CASSPSAGANVLTF
few NA TRBJ1-2 TRBV5-1 TGCGCCAGCAGCTTGGCCAGACTCTATGGCTACACCTTC CASSLARLYGYTF
NA NA TRBJ1-1 TRBV5-6 TGTGCCAGCAGCTTGTCGGGGGGGAAGTTGAACACTGAAGCTTTCTTT CASSLSGGKLNTEAFF
NA NA TRBJ1-2 TRBV7-9 TGTGCCAGCAGCTTATCGGGGGGCTATGGCTACACCTTC CASSLSGGYGYTF
NA NA TRBJ1-2 TRBV7-9 TGTGCCAGCAGCTCCACAGGGCCCTGCACCTTC CASSSTGPCTF
NA NA TRBJ2-3 TRBV2 TGTGCCAGCACAAGCGGAGGGTTCACAGATACGCAGTATTTT CASTSGGFTDTQYF
few NA TRBJ1-2 TRBV5-1 TGCGCCAGCAGCTTGGCCGGAGGGAGCGGATATGGCTACACCTTC CASSLAGGSGYGYTF
few NA TRBJ1-3 TRBV28 TGTGCCAGCAGTTTAGGGATGGCGGGGAACACCATATATTTT CASSLGMAGNTIYF
NA NA TRBJ1-2 TRBV6-5 TGTGCCAGCAGTTATTCTTTGGGAAATGGCTACACCTTC CASSYSLGNGYTF
NA NA TRBJ1-2 TRBV7-2 TGTGCCAGCAGCTCCAGATTCGGGGGAGTTCAGGGCTACACCTTC CASSSRFGGVQGYTF
NA TRBD2 TRBJ2-2 TRBV5-1 TGCGCCAGCAGCCCTACCGGGACTAGCCGCACCGGGGAGCTGTTTTTT CASSPTGTSRTGELFF
NA NA TRBJ1-2 TRBV5-4 TGTGCCAGCAGCTTGGACAACCGCAACTATGGCTACACCTTC CASSLDNRNYGYTF
NA NA TRBJ2-3 TRBV28 TGTGCCAGCAGTTTCGGCGGGGTGACCGATACGCAGTATTTT CASSFGGVTDTQYF
NA NA TRBJ2-7 TRBV5-1 TGCGCCAGCAGCTCCCCTGGGAAAGTGGTTTTGTACTTC CASSSPGKVVLYF
NA TRBD1 TRBJ2-7 TRBV7-6 TGTGCCAGCAGCATTATCGCCGGGACAGGAATTGCAGAGCAGTACTTC CASSIIAGTGIAEQYF
NA NA TRBJ2-7 TRBV6-1 TGTGCCAGCCGAGGGACAAACCCGGTCGGCGAGCAGTACTTC CASRGTNPVGEQYF
NA TRBD2 TRBJ2-1 TRBV14 TGTGCCAGCAGCCCGGACTTAGGGAGGGTATATGAGCAGTTCTTC CASSPDLGRVYEQFF
NA TRBD1 TRBJ2-7 TRBV5-1 TGCGCCAGCAGCTTGGCCGGTACGGGACAGGGATACGAGCAGTACTTC CASSLAGTGQGYEQYF
NA NA TRBJ1-1 TRBV10-2 TGCGCCAGCGAGGGAGGGGTAAACACTGAAGCTTTCTTT CASEGGVNTEAFF
NA TRBD2 TRBJ2-2 TRBV7-6 TGTGCCAGCAGCTTATTCAGCGGGGGGAACACCGGGGAGCTGTTTTTT CASSLFSGGNTGELFF
NA NA TRBJ2-7 TRBV30 TGTGCCTGGGCTCGGGGGTACGAGCAGTACTTC CAWARGYEQYF
NA NA TRBJ1-2 TRBV29-1 TGCAGCGTTGAAGCAAGGCAACGGGCCGGGAACTATGGCTACACCTTC CSVEARQRAGNYGYTF
NA NA TRBJ2-5 TRBV5-1 TGCGCCAGCAGTGAACAGGGCCCCCAAGAGACCCAGTACTTC CASSEQGPQETQYF
NA TRBD2 TRBJ2-7 TRBV7-9 TGTGCCAGCAGCTTATCAACATCCCGGACTAGCGGTTTTTCCTACGAGCAGTACTTC CASSLSTSRTSGFSYEQYF
NA TRBD2 TRBJ2-3 TRBV5-6 TGTGCCAGCAGCTTTAGCGGGAGCGTGTATACGCAGTATTTT CASSFSGSVYTQYF
NA NA TRBJ1-2 TRBV5-4 TGTGCCAGCAGCTTGGACTACACCTTC CASSLDYTF
NA NA TRBJ1-5 TRBV5-5 TGTGCCAGCAGCTTGGTCGGGCAGTCGACCCTCCCTCAGCATTTT CASSLVGQSTLPQHF
NA NA TRBJ1-2 TRBV5-1 TGCGCCAGCAGCTTGGTCGGGGTGGGGTTTCAGGACTATGGCTACACCTTC CASSLVGVGFQDYGYTF
few NA TRBJ1-3 TRBV4-2 TGTGCCAGCAGCCCTGCCGGGGGGTCTGGAAACACCATATATTTT CASSPAGGSGNTIYF
NA NA TRBJ1-2 TRBV10-3 TGTGCCATCAGTGAGGGGGTCAGAACCTATGGCTACACCTTC CAISEGVRTYGYTF
NA TRBD2 TRBJ2-2 TRBV19 TGTGCCAGTAAGAATGGCGGGAGGCGGACCGGGGAGCTGTTTTTT CASKNGGRRTGELFF
NA NA TRBJ2-2 TRBV9 TGTGCCAGCAGCGTCATTGGCAGTGCCGGGGAGCTGTTTTTT CASSVIGSAGELFF
NA NA TRBJ2-5 TRBV5-6 TGTGCCAGTAGGCAGGGCTGGGAGACCCAGTACTTC CASRQGWETQYF
NA NA TRBJ1-3 TRBV6-1 TGTGCCAGCAGTGATCAGGGAATAGGGCCTGGAAACACCATATATTTT CASSDQGIGPGNTIYF
NA TRBD1 TRBJ1-6 TRBV9 TGTGCCAGCACCCTGACAGGGTTGGGCAATTCACCCCTCCACTTT CASTLTGLGNSPLHF
NA NA TRBJ2-5 TRBV5-1 TGCGCCAGCAGCGTAGGGGGAAAGCTAGAGACCCAGTACTTC CASSVGGKLETQYF
NA NA TRBJ2-2 TRBV9 TGTGCCAGCAGCGTAGCGGTCACCGGGGAGCTGTTTTTT CASSVAVTGELFF
NA TRBD1 TRBJ2-5 TRBV19 TGTGCCAGTAGTTTGTCCGGGACAGGGAGAGAGACCCAGTACTTC CASSLSGTGRETQYF
NA TRBD2 TRBJ2-3 TRBV5-4 TGTGCCAGCAGCCCCGGGACTAGCGGGAACACAGATACGCAGTATTTT CASSPGTSGNTDTQYF
NA NA TRBJ1-5 TRBV5-1 TGCGCCAGCAGCTCTCTCCCGGGGGGCAATCAGCCCCAGCATTTT CASSSLPGGNQPQHF
NA TRBD2 TRBJ2-7 TRBV10-3 TGTGCCATCAGTGAGCCCGGACTAGCGGGAGGGGACGAGCAGTACTTC CAISEPGLAGGDEQYF
NA NA TRBJ2-7 TRBV11-2 TGTGCCAGCAGCCCACTAACCGGGAGACACGAGCAGTACTTC CASSPLTGRHEQYF
NA NA TRBJ2-3 TRBV4-1 TGCGCCAGCAGCCAAGGAAAATCGGCTCCGTCTAGCACAGATACGCAGTATTTT CASSQGKSAPSSTDTQYF
NA NA TRBJ1-1 TRBV18 TGTGCCAGCTCATCAATCAGGGGCGGGAACACTGAAGCTTTCTTT CASSSIRGGNTEAFF
NA TRBD1 TRBJ1-2 TRBV5-4 TGTGCCAGCAGCGACGGACAGGGGAATGGCTACACCTTC CASSDGQGNGYTF
NA NA TRBJ2-5 TRBV20-1 TGCAGTGCTAGAAGGGCAGAGACCCAGTACTTC CSARRAETQYF
NA NA TRBJ1-4 TRBV14 TGTGCCAGCAGCCCAAGACATGCAACTAATGAAAAACTGTTTTTT CASSPRHATNEKLFF
NA TRBD1 TRBJ2-1 TRBV27 TGTGCCAGCAGTTTTCAACAGGGGGCTGGTTCCTACAATGAGCAGTTCTTC CASSFQQGAGSYNEQFF
NA NA TRBJ1-5 TRBV30 TGTGCCTGGAGTCGTGGGAGCAATCAGCCCCAGCATTTT CAWSRGSNQPQHF
NA NA TRBJ1-5 TRBV6-1 TGTGCCAGCAGTGAAAACCCCGCGCAGCCCCAGCATTTT CASSENPAQPQHF
NA TRBD2 TRBJ2-7 TRBV7-2 TGTGCCAGCAGCTTATCCACGGGAGGGCCCTACGAGCAGTACTTC CASSLSTGGPYEQYF
NA NA TRBJ2-2 TRBV4-1 TGCGCCAGCAGTAGACAGTTCGCGAACACCGGGGAGCTGTTTTTT CASSRQFANTGELFF